The 29 T cell receptor beta chains listed next were all sequenced from one sample in a study of STAT3 mutations in large granular lymphocyte leukemia (dated by TCRdb to about 2019). What the work shows at the level of the full study, not this receptor alone: At least one immunodominant TCRbeta clonotype was identified in every T-LGLL patient, and multiple immunodominant subclonotypes were identified in about half of the T-LGLL patients.

The antigens these receptors bind are not known. Preparation of the library involved the immunoSEQ multiplex PCR assay. In its TCRdb copy, this immuneACCESS table keeps in-frame sequences only and misses some clones. Where compared with another copy, unresolved V genes explain less than half of these, and the others have no known cause. Across this sample there are roughly 40,000 clones, with approximately 78% seen only once. The ten largest clones take up roughly 0.42% of the sample. Sample: PBMCs. Receptors originate from a human donor with T large granular lymphocyte leukemia. Some clones in this sample may be carry-over from other donors' samples.

In its sample, this clone was seen a few times. The chain couples TRBV5-1 to TRBJ1-2, with no clear D. The CDR3 extends over 13 amino acids. Germline loops: CDR1 SGHRS, CDR2 YFSETQ. The V end was cut by 0 bases, the J end by 3 bases, with 6 bases between. CDR3 bases: TGCGCCAGCAGCTTGGTTACAGACTATGGCTACACCTTC. Its translation is CASSLVTDYGYTF.

A single count supports this clone. The V and J genes are TRBV5-1 and TRBJ1-1, with D possibly TRBD1 on 5 matching bases. Trimming shortened V by 0 bases and J by 3 bases, and 27 bases separated the two germline ends. Germline lookup yields CDR1 SGHRS and CDR2 YFSETQ. The CDR3 has 20 residues. The CDR3 bases are TGCGCCAGCAGCTTGGTCGGCCTTCAGAGAGGGACCTCTTGGGACACTGAAGCTTTCTTT. Its translation is CASSLVGLQRGTSWDTEAFF.

The chain is built from TRBV9 and TRBJ2-7; D is perhaps TRBD1 (6 bases). CDR3 length: 13 residues. V shed 1 base and J shed 5 bases, with 10 bases lying between them. CDR1 SGDLS and CDR2 YYNGEE come from the germline V gene. In DNA, the CDR3 is TGTGCCAGCAGCGTACTATCAGGGGACGAGCAGTACTTC. Protein sequence: CASSVLSGDEQYF.

The gene calls are TRBV7-9 and TRBJ1-2; 8 nucleotides line up with TRBD1. V was clipped by 2 bases and J by 8 bases; unmatched bases: 7. The length of the CDR3 is 14 residues. Germline V gives CDR1 SEHNR, CDR2 FQNEAQ (reference sequence). CDR3: CASSLLGQDLGYTF. Here the CDR3 DNA reads TGTGCCAGCAGCTTATTGGGACAGGATTTGGGCTACACCTTC.

The rearrangement joins TRBV5-4 to TRBJ2-1; D is unclear. Germline loops: CDR1 SGHNT, CDR2 YYREEE (reference sequence). Between the trimmed V and J ends, which lost 7 bases and 4 bases, there was a span of 9 bases. The CDR3 has 12 residues. The CDR3 region has the DNA TGTGCCAGCTTGGACGTTTACAATGAGCAGTTCTTC. Protein: CASLDVYNEQFF.

This sequence joins TRBV27 and TRBJ2-4; 7 bases match TRBD1. The J segment lost 8 bases and the V segment lost 5 bases, leaving 6 bases of the junction unmatched. CDR1 is MNHEY, CDR2 SMNVEV, per germline (reference sequence). The CDR3 sequence is 13 residues long. In DNA form, the CDR3 reads TGTGCCAGCAGTCCCGACAGGGAGTACATTCAGTACTTC. This gives the protein CASSPDREYIQYF.

As DNA, the CDR3 is TGCGCCAGCAGCCGACCGGGACTAGGAGGAAACAATGAGCAGTTCTTC. It yields the protein CASSRPGLGGNNEQFF. This chain links TRBV5-1 with TRBJ2-1, with 8 nucleotides matching TRBD2. V was pared by 4 bases and J by 5 bases, with 11 bases of the junction left unmatched. The germline CDR1 and CDR2 sequences are SGHRS and YFSETQ. The CDR3 is 16 amino acids. Looking up the rest from reference TRBV5-1 and TRBJ2-1 gives the full variable domain: KAGVTQTPRYLIKTRGQQVTLSCSPISGHRSVSWYQQTPGQGLQFLFEYFSETQRNKGNFPGRFSGRQFSNSRSEMNVSTLELGDSALYLCASSRPGLGGNNEQFFGPGTRLTVL.

The chain joins TRBV7-9 to TRBJ2-3, with D possibly matching TRBD1 (6 bases). V lost 5 bases and J 4 bases, leaving 19 bases between the germline ends. This CDR3 has 16 residues. Germline V gene lookup returns CDR1 SEHNR and CDR2 FQNEAQ (reference sequence). Here the CDR3 reads CASSPSRQVKADTQYF. The CDR3 DNA reads TGTGCCAGCAGCCCCTCAAGACAGGTCAAGGCAGATACGCAGTATTTT.

The CDR3 nucleotides read TGTGCCAGCAGTTTTAAGAGACCAGAAACCTACGAGCAGTACTTC. Encoded protein: CASSFKRPETYEQYF. The V and J genes are TRBV6-6 and TRBJ2-7; no clear D. Germline V gene lookup returns CDR1 MNHNY and CDR2 SVGAGI (reference sequence). CDR3 length equals 15 residues. The ends were cut back, 4 bases at V and 2 bases at J, with 15 bases in the middle.

This chain connects TRBV19 to TRBJ2-5; 9 positions agree with TRBD2. CDR3 length: 16 amino acids. Germline assignment: CDR1 LNHDA and CDR2 SQIVND (reference sequence). V lost 4 bases, J lost 4 bases, and 10 bases stayed unmatched. The CDR3: CASSNLGLAGRETQYF. The CDR3 nucleotides read TGTGCCAGTAGTAATCTCGGGCTAGCGGGGCGAGAGACCCAGTACTTC. Using reference TRBV19 and TRBJ2-5 for the parts outside the CDR3, the full variable domain is DGGITQSPKYLFRKEGQNVTLSCEQNLNHDAMYWYRQDPGQGLRLIYYSQIVNDFQKGDIAEGYSVSREKKESFPLTVTSAQKNPTAFYLCASSNLGLAGRETQYFGPGTRLLVL.

V usage is TRBV30 and J usage is TRBJ2-3; D gene ambiguous. The V end was cut by 3 bases, the J end by 5 bases, with 9 bases between. Germline lookup yields CDR1 GTSNPN and CDR2 SVGIG (reference sequence). The length of the CDR3 is 12 residues. The CDR3 here is CAWRGRGDTQYF. CDR3 bases: TGTGCCTGGAGGGGCCGAGGAGATACGCAGTATTTT. Combining the CDR3 with reference TRBV30 and TRBJ2-3 gives the whole variable domain SQTIHQWPATLVQPVGSPLSLECTVEGTSNPNLYWYRQAAGRGLQLLFYSVGIGQISSEVPQNLSASRPQDRQFILSSKKLLLSDSGFYLCAWRGRGDTQYFGPGTRLTVL.

The V and J genes are TRBV19 and TRBJ1-2; D call uncertain. The CDR3 is made up of 11 amino acids. Germline assignment: CDR1 LNHDA and CDR2 SQIVND (reference sequence). V lost 7 bases and J lost 8, with 11 bases in between. The CDR3 DNA reads TGTGCCAGTAACGGTCTTCGGGGCTACACCTTC. Amino acids: CASNGLRGYTF.

The rearrangement uses TRBV2 and TRBJ2-1, with TRBD2 matching over 9 bases. CDR1 and CDR2 from the germline V gene are SNHLY and FYNNEI. The CDR3 spans 13 residues. Losses at the gene ends were 6 bases for V and 6 bases for J; bases not matched to a gene: 3. The DNA of the CDR3 is TGTGCCAGCAGGTATAGCGGGGGCAATGAGCAGTTCTTC. As protein: CASRYSGGNEQFF.

The rearrangement joins TRBV18 to TRBJ2-1; tentatively, D is TRBD1 or TRBD2 (6 bases each). The CDR3 covers 17 residues. In germline, CDR1 is KGHSH, CDR2 LQKENI. V lost 3 bases and J lost 1, with 16 bases in between. CDR3 region: CASSPQPRGLSYNEQFF. For the CDR3, the DNA is TGTGCCAGCTCACCTCAGCCCCGGGGGCTTTCCTACAATGAGCAGTTCTTC.

The J gene is TRBJ2-3, the V gene TRBV5-1; D gene unclear. Trimming pared 4 bases from V and 3 bases from J, leaving 15 bases between. The germline gives CDR1 SGHRS, CDR2 YFSETQ. The CDR3 runs to 15 residues. This CDR3 reads CASSNFDIKTDTQYF. CDR3 sequence (DNA): TGCGCCAGCAGCAATTTTGATATTAAGACAGATACGCAGTATTTT.

V gene TRBV5-4 combines with J gene TRBJ2-7, with D tentatively TRBD1 (6 bases). V was clipped by 4 bases and J by 2 bases, with 13 bases between them. This CDR3 contains 14 residues. The germline CDR1 and CDR2 sequences are SGHNT and YYREEE (reference sequence). The CDR3 coding sequence is TGTGCCAGCAGCGACAACAGGGACCCCTACGAGCAGTACTTC. It translates to CASSDNRDPYEQYF. Complete variable domain (other parts from reference TRBV5-4 and TRBJ2-7): ETGVTQSPTHLIKTRGQQVTLRCSSQSGHNTVSWYQQALGQGPQFIFQYYREEENGRGNFPPRFSGLQFPNYSSELNVNALELDDSALYLCASSDNRDPYEQYFGPGTRLTVT.

The rearrangement joins TRBV4-1 to TRBJ2-5; D not resolved. The germline gives CDR1 MGHRA, CDR2 YSYEKL. The CDR3 is 12 residues long. V was cut by 3 bases and J by 5 bases, with 7 bases left in between. The CDR3 nucleotides read TGCGCCAGCAGCCAGGTTGAGGAGACCCAGTACTTC. It codes for CASSQVEETQYF.

This clone has only one observation. The rearrangement joins TRBV28 to TRBJ1-5; D may be TRBD1 (5 bases). V lost 8 bases and J lost 2, with 16 bases in between. CDR1 is MDHEN, CDR2 SYDVKM, per germline. There are 15 residues in the CDR3. This chain's CDR3 is CASHSIGGGNQPQHF. The CDR3 DNA reads TGTGCCAGCCACTCTATTGGGGGGGGCAATCAGCCCCAGCATTTT.

To note about this clone: Other DNA sequences in the same sample also yield this CDR3. The chain couples TRBV19 to TRBJ1-1; D is perhaps TRBD1 (5 bases). V was trimmed by 4 bases and J by 3 bases, leaving 6 bases between them. This CDR3 has 12 amino acids. CDR1 is LNHDA and CDR2 is SQIVND in the germline V gene (reference sequence). The CDR3 sequence: CASSTGYTEAFF. In nucleotides, the CDR3 is TGTGCCAGTAGTACAGGGTACACTGAAGCTTTCTTT.

The V call is TRBV7-2, the J call TRBJ1-4; no definite D call. The CDR3 is 13 amino acids. Germline V lookup: CDR1 SGHTA, CDR2 FQGNSA. Trimming cost V 6 bases and J 7 bases, with 12 bases left between them. The CDR3 region has the DNA TGTGCCAGCAGACAACCAAACAGTGAAAAACTGTTTTTT. It codes for CASRQPNSEKLFF. The whole variable domain, remainder taken from reference TRBV7-2 and TRBJ1-4, is GAGVSQSPSNKVTEKGKDVELRCDPISGHTALYWYRQSLGQGLEFLIYFQGNSAPDKSGLPSDRFSAERTGGSVSTLTIQRTQQEDSAVYLCASRQPNSEKLFFGSGTQLSVL.

This clone was picked up a small number of times. V gene TRBV18 combines with J gene TRBJ1-2, with 7 bases fitting TRBD1. Per the germline V gene, CDR1 is KGHSH and CDR2 is LQKENI. Trimming at V came to 3 bases and at J to 1 base, leaving 2 bases not matched to a gene. The CDR3 loop spans 14 amino acids. The CDR3 spells CASSPGQINYGYTF. In DNA, the CDR3 is TGTGCCAGCTCACCGGGACAGATTAACTATGGCTACACCTTC.

This clone was counted only a few times. The chain carries TRBV9 and TRBJ2-1, with D hard to call. From germline, CDR1 is SGDLS and CDR2 YYNGEE. The CDR3 contains 13 residues. V was clipped by 0 bases and J by 2 bases, with 3 bases between them. CDR3 residues: CASSVDTYNEQFF. The CDR3 DNA reads TGTGCCAGCAGCGTAGACACCTACAATGAGCAGTTCTTC.

A single count supports this clone. The rearrangement uses TRBV7-9 and TRBJ1-2; D ambiguous. The CDR3 spans 11 residues. The V and J ends lost 0 bases and 8 bases respectively, with 4 bases between them. CDR1 is SEHNR and CDR2 is FQNEAQ in the germline V gene (reference sequence). The CDR3 protein is CASSLADGYTF. The CDR3 DNA reads as TGTGCCAGCAGCTTAGCGGACGGCTACACCTTC.

This clone was seen once. The DNA for the CDR3 is TGTGCCAGCAGTACTTATGACAGGGGGGACTATGGCTACACCTTC. It translates to CASSTYDRGDYGYTF. The chain recombines TRBV27 with TRBJ1-2; 9 nucleotides match TRBD1. In germline, CDR1 is MNHEY, CDR2 SMNVEV (reference sequence). The junction had 7 bases not matched to a gene; V was cut back by 5 bases and J by 3 bases. The CDR3 extends over 15 amino acids.

The V call is TRBV11-2, the J call TRBJ1-4; perhaps TRBD1 as D (5 bases). The length of the CDR3 is 14 residues. V gave up 5 bases and J gave up 5 bases, with 12 bases separating them. The germline V gene has CDR1 SGHAT and CDR2 FQNNGV. The CDR3 coding sequence is TGTGCCAGCAGCCGGGGACTGCTAAATGAAAAACTGTTTTTT. This translates into CASSRGLLNEKLFF.

V is TRBV4-2 and J is TRBJ1-1; the D gene is possibly TRBD1 (6 bases). V lost 3 bases and J 0 bases, leaving 8 bases between the germline ends. Germline loops: CDR1 LGHNA, CDR2 YNFKEQ. The CDR3 has 14 residues. The CDR3 loop reads CASSQGQLNTEAFF. CDR3 DNA: TGTGCCAGCAGCCAGGGACAACTGAACACTGAAGCTTTCTTT.

V usage is TRBV28 and J usage is TRBJ2-7; D gene uncertain. The CDR3 is 11 amino acids. V lost 6 bases to trimming and J lost 2 bases, with 5 bases between them. Germline CDR1 reads MDHEN; CDR2 reads SYDVKM. The CDR3 sequence is CASRITYEQYV. The CDR3 bases are TGTGCCAGCAGGATTACCTACGAGCAGTACGTC.

This clone came up a few times. This rearrangement joins TRBV4-2 to TRBJ2-1; 8 positions agree with TRBD2. CDR3 length equals 15 residues. Trimming took 1 base from V and 4 from J; bases not matched to a gene: 3. The germline V gene has CDR1 LGHNA and CDR2 YNFKEQ. The CDR3 loop is CASSQGTSGYNEQFF. The CDR3 region has the DNA TGTGCCAGCAGCCAAGGTACTAGCGGATACAATGAGCAGTTCTTC.

This clone was counted a few times. The V gene is TRBV6-5, the J gene TRBJ1-2; 8 positions agree with TRBD1. V lost 2 bases, J lost 0 bases, and 5 bases stayed unmatched. CDR3 length equals 16 residues. Germline CDR1 MNHEY, CDR2 SVGAGI. The CDR3 DNA sequence: TGTGCCAGCAGTTACGCAGGGGGCAAAGCTAACTATGGCTACACCTTC. Translation gives CASSYAGGKANYGYTF.